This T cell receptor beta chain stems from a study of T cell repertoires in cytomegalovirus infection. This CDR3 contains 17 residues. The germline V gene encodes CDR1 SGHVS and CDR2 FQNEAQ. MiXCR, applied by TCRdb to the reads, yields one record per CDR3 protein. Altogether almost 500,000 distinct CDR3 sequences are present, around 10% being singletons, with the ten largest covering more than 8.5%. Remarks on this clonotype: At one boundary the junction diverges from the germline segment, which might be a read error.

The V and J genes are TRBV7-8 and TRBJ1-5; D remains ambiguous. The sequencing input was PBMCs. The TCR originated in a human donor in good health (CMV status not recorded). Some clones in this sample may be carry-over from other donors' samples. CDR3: CASSSLTGRSDNQPLRF. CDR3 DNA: TGTGCCAGCAGCTCGTTAACCGGGAGGTCAGACAATCAGCCCCTGCGTTTT.